Presented here are 19 T cell receptor beta chains from one specimen sequenced in a study of Ad26.COV2.S vaccination and SARS-CoV-2 variants. Documented treatment: 19 received Ad26.COV2.S at low or high dose, single or two shots; about 5 received placebo; per-sample allocation not given. Sampling was performed 63 days after the first vaccine or placebo injection. Generated by immunoSEQ multiplex PCR, the TCRdb table keeps only in-frame clones and is missing some. The repertoire holds about 350,000 clones, with around 89% as singletons. The source material was peripheral blood, sampled in a trial of Ad26.COV2.S vaccine versus placebo. All receptors come from a person between 18 and 65 years old who received the Ad26.COV2.S COVID-19 vaccine or a placebo.

The J gene is TRBJ1-6, the V gene TRBV9; D gene unclear. Per the germline V gene, CDR1 is SGDLS and CDR2 is YYNGEE. V lost 4 bases, J lost 6 bases, and 8 bases lay in between. CDR3 length equals 13 residues. The CDR3 region is CASSPGVNSPLHF. CDR3 bases: TGTGCCAGCAGCCCCGGGGTTAATTCACCCCTCCACTTT.

This clone was found a few times. The chain has TRBV6-5 and TRBJ1-1; D is ambiguous. From germline, CDR1 is MNHEY and CDR2 SVGAGI. CDR3 size: 14 residues. V was trimmed by 4 bases and J by 2 bases, leaving 11 bases between them. CDR3 DNA sequence: TGTGCCAGCAGTTCTAACACATATAACACTGAAGCTTTCTTT. Its protein is CASSSNTYNTEAFF.

The CDR3 here is CASSLDRAGHNQPQHF. The DNA of the CDR3 is TGTGCCAGCAGTTTAGACCGCGCAGGGCACAATCAGCCCCAGCATTTT. This chain connects TRBV28 to TRBJ1-5, with D possibly being TRBD1 (5 bases). Trimming stripped 2 bases from V and 3 bases from J, with 14 bases between. The CDR3 totals 16 residues. Looked up from germline, CDR1 is MDHEN and CDR2 is SYDVKM.

This clone was observed a handful of times. The CDR3 is CASSLAGELFF. The CDR3 DNA reads TGTGCCAGCAGCTTAGCCGGGGAGCTGTTTTTT. The chain is built from TRBV7-9 and TRBJ2-2; D remains ambiguous. The germline V and J ends were trimmed by 0 bases and 7 bases, with 0 bases remaining between them. The CDR3 is made up of 11 amino acids. Germline assignment: CDR1 SEHNR and CDR2 FQNEAQ (reference sequence). Together with reference TRBV7-9 and TRBJ2-2, the CDR3 gives the full variable domain: DTGVSQNPRHKITKRGQNVTFRCDPISEHNRLYWYRQTLGQGPEFLTYFQNEAQLEKSRLLSDRFSAERPKGSFSTLEIQRTEQGDSAMYLCASSLAGELFFGEGSRLTVL.

The chain recombines TRBV27 with TRBJ2-3, with D possibly TRBD2 on 6 matching bases. This CDR3 is 14 amino acids long. V lost 6 bases and J lost 4, with 14 bases in between. Germline V lookup: CDR1 MNHEY, CDR2 SMNVEV (reference sequence). DNA of the CDR3: TGTGCCAGCAGACGGGGCAGGGACTCAGATACGCAGTATTTT. The encoded protein is CASRRGRDSDTQYF.

The chain is built from TRBV29-1 and TRBJ2-3; TRBD1 might be the D (6 bases). Trimming stripped 3 bases from V and 3 bases from J, with 10 bases between. Germline CDR1 and CDR2: SQVTM and ANQGSEA. This CDR3 contains 13 residues. CDR3 amino acids: CSVEAGATDTQYF. CDR3 in DNA: TGCAGCGTTGAGGCAGGGGCGACAGATACGCAGTATTTT.

Worth noting for this clone: The sample has other DNA sequences that encode this CDR3 too. The rearrangement uses TRBV3-1 (or the pseudogene TRBV3-2) and TRBJ1-2, with unresolved D. V lost 4 bases and J 4 bases, leaving 13 bases between the germline ends. Germline values: CDR1 LGHDT, CDR2 YNNKEL (reference sequence). The CDR3 has 14 amino acids. The CDR3 DNA is TGTGCCAGCAGCCCCCGGGGATCGGGCTATGGCTACACCTTC. The encoded protein is CASSPRGSGYGYTF.

V is TRBV6-6 and J is TRBJ1-1, with unresolved D. The CDR3 sequence is 12 residues long. Germline assignment: CDR1 MNHNY and CDR2 SVGAGI (reference sequence). Between the trimmed V and J ends, which lost 5 bases and 0 bases, there was a span of 4 bases. CDR3 bases: TGTGCCAGCAGTCGGCTGAACACTGAAGCTTTCTTT. This sequence encodes CASSRLNTEAFF.

The chain couples TRBV3-1 (or the pseudogene TRBV3-2) to TRBJ2-7; the D is unclear. Germline V gene lookup returns CDR1 LGHDT and CDR2 YNNKEL (reference sequence). The CDR3 sequence is 11 residues long. Deletions cut 5 bases from V and 2 bases from J, with 4 bases between. CDR3 nucleotide sequence: TGTGCCAGCAGCTCGACCTACGAGCAGTACTTC. Amino acid sequence: CASSSTYEQYF.

This clone showed up just once. V and J are TRBV12-3 or TRBV12-4 and TRBJ2-2; the D is unclear. Trimming shortened V by 6 bases and J by 3 bases, and 8 bases separated the two germline ends. CDR3 size: 13 residues. The CDR3 loop is CASRGTYTGELFF. CDR3 nucleotide sequence: TGTGCCAGCAGAGGCACCTACACCGGGGAGCTGTTTTTT.

The genes are TRBV7-9 and TRBJ1-1; D gene ambiguous. Germline-derived CDR1 and CDR2 are SEHNR and FQNEAQ (reference sequence). V dropped 11 bases and J dropped 3 bases, with 10 bases sitting between them. This CDR3 spans 11 amino acids. The CDR3 is CAPSRYTEAFF. CDR3 bases: TGTGCCCCAAGCCGGTACACTGAAGCTTTCTTT.

This clone was counted only a few times. This chain connects TRBV29-1 to TRBJ1-1; a weak D match, TRBD1 (5 bases). Germline-derived CDR1 and CDR2 are SQVTM and ANQGSEA. V dropped 0 bases and J dropped 6 bases, with 11 bases sitting between them. The length of the CDR3 is 13 residues. The CDR3 loop is CSVEEEGAAEAFF. The DNA of the CDR3 is TGCAGCGTTGAAGAGGAAGGGGCGGCTGAAGCTTTCTTT.

This chain uses TRBV6-2 or TRBV6-3 with TRBJ1-2; possible D gene TRBD1, 5 bases. V was cut by 4 bases and J by 1 base, with 19 bases left in between. The CDR3 loop spans 17 amino acids. Germline V gives CDR1 MNHEY, CDR2 SVGEGT. This CDR3 is CASSSGPHQGYNYGYTF. Here the CDR3 DNA reads TGTGCCAGCAGTTCCGGTCCTCATCAGGGTTATAACTATGGCTACACCTTC.

The rearrangement uses TRBV28 and TRBJ2-7; D is ambiguous. This CDR3 is 12 amino acids long. The germline V gene has CDR1 MDHEN and CDR2 SYDVKM. Trimming removed 6 bases from V and 0 bases from J, with 6 bases in between. CDR3 coding DNA: TGTGCCAGCAGCTCCGGCTCCTACGAGCAGTACTTC. It codes for CASSSGSYEQYF.

The chain combines TRBV6-5 with TRBJ1-5, with 7 bases fitting TRBD1. The CDR3 extends over 15 amino acids. V lost 6 bases to trimming and J lost 2 bases; unmatched junction nucleotides: 7. Germline V CDR1 and CDR2: MNHEY, SVGAGI. DNA of the CDR3: TGTGCCAGCAGCCATGACAGGGTAGGCAATCAGCCCCAGCATTTT. It codes for CASSHDRVGNQPQHF.

The chain joins TRBV15 to TRBJ1-5; unclear D gene. The CDR3 has 15 amino acids. Trimming took 0 bases from V and 6 from J, leaving 12 bases between them. Germline CDR1 is LNHNV and CDR2 is YYDKDF (reference sequence). Here the CDR3 reads CATSRDQGRSQPQHF. For the CDR3, the DNA is TGTGCCACCAGCAGAGATCAAGGGAGAAGTCAGCCCCAGCATTTT.

The chain combines TRBV5-1 with TRBJ2-1; the match to TRBD1 covers 12 bases. Germline values: CDR1 SGHRS, CDR2 YFSETQ. The ends lost 0 bases at V and 8 bases at J; junction bases unmatched: 12. There are 18 residues in the CDR3. The CDR3 nucleotides are TGCGCCAGCAGCTTGGCTTTTTGGGGACAGGGGGCGTTGTATGAGCAGTTCTTC. The encoded protein is CASSLAFWGQGALYEQFF.

The rearrangement links TRBV10-3 to TRBJ1-2; perhaps TRBD1 as D (5 bases). The germline V and J ends were trimmed by 2 bases and 4 bases, with 14 bases remaining between them. CDR3 length: 15 amino acids. CDR1 is ENHRY, CDR2 SYGVKD, per germline. The CDR3 region is CAISEPPPGTYGYTF. The CDR3 nucleotides are TGTGCCATCAGTGAGCCTCCGCCCGGGACCTATGGCTACACCTTC.

This clone was seen a handful of times. The chain uses TRBV15 and TRBJ2-2, with TRBD1 matching over 8 bases. The trim removed 2 bases at V and 5 bases at J, leaving 7 bases unmatched. The CDR3 spans 16 residues. Germline CDR1 reads LNHNV; CDR2 reads YYDKDF (reference sequence). The CDR3 region has the DNA TGTGCCACCAGCAGACTATGGACAGGGAGGACCGGGGAGCTGTTTTTT. Translated, it gives CATSRLWTGRTGELFF.